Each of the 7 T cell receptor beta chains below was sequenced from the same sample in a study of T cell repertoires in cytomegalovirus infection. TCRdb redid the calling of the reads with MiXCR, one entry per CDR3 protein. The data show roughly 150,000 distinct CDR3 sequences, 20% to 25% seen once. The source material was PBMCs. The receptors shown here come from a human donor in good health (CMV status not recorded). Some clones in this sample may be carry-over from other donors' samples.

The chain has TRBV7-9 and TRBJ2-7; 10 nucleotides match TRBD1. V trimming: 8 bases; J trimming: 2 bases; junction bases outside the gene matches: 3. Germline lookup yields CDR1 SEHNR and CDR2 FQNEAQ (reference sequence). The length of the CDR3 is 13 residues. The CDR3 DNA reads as TGTGCCAGCGCCGGGACAGGGGCCTACGAGCAGTACTTC. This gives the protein CASAGTGAYEQYF.

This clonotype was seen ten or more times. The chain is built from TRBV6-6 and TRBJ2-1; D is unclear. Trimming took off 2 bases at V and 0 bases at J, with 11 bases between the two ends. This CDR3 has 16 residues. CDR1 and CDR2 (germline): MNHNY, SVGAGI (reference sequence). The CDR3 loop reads CASSYGRSSSYNEQFF. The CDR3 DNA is TGTGCCAGCAGTTACGGCAGGTCGAGCTCCTACAATGAGCAGTTCTTC.

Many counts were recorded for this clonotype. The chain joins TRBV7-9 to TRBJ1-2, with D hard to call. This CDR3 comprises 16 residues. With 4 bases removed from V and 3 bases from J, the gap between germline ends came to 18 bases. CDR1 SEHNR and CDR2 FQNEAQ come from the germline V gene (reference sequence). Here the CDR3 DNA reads TGTGCCAGCAGCTGGAACACAGAATTTGTGGACTATGGCTACACCTTC. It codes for CASSWNTEFVDYGYTF.

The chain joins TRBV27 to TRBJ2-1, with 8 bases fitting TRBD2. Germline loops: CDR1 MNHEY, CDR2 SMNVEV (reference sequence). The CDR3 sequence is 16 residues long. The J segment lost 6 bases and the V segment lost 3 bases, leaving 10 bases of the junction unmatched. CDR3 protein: CASSLTVGGRPNEQFF. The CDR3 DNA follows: TGTGCCAGCAGTTTGACGGTCGGCGGGAGGCCCAATGAGCAGTTCTTC.

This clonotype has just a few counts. Here the CDR3 reads CASSVAGSSTDTQYF. Written as DNA, the CDR3 is TGTGCCAGCAGCGTCGCAGGGTCTAGCACAGATACGCAGTATTTT. The chain uses TRBV9 and TRBJ2-3, with a weak D call TRBD1 (5 bases). V was pared by 2 bases and J by 0 bases, with 10 bases between. Germline values: CDR1 SGDLS, CDR2 YYNGEE. The CDR3 is 15 amino acids.

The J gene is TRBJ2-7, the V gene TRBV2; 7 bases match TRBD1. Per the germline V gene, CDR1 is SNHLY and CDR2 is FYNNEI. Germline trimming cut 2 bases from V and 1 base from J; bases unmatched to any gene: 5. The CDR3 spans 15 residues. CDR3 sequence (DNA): TGTGCCAGCAGTGAAAGGGGGACAGCTTCCTACGAGCAGTACTTC. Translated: CASSERGTASYEQYF.

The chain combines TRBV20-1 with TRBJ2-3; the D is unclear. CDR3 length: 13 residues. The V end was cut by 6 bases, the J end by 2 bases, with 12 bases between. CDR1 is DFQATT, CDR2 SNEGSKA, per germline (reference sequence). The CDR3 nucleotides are TGCAGTGCCGGACCCCGACTCACAGATACGCAGTATTTT. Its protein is CSAGPRLTDTQYF.